These 25 T cell receptor beta chains originate from one sample sequenced in a study of shared clonotypes between healthy human individuals (dated by TCRdb to about 2020). Library preparation used the immunoSEQ multiplex PCR assay. TCRdb carries this immuneACCESS record with in-frame sequences only. Its versions omit some clonotypes, under half of them owing to an unresolved V gene in the studies checked, with the rest unexplained. A total of about 340,000 clones appear in this sample, around four fifths of them only once. The biggest ten clones account for about 9.4% of the sample. The sample taken for sequencing was memory CD4+ T cells sorted from blood. The cell subset or site label, read with the paper, signifies: CD45RA-negative fraction. The receptors stem from a man aged 30 to 39 in good health.

With regard to this clone: Other DNA sequences in the same sample also yield this CDR3. The chain carries TRBV5-1 and TRBJ2-3; 9 nucleotides agree with TRBD1. Unmatched junction bases numbered 9, after V lost 4 bases and J lost 6 bases. CDR3 size: 15 residues. The germline V gene encodes CDR1 SGHRS and CDR2 YFSETQ. CDR3 nucleotides: TGCGCCAGCAGCCTGGGGGGGACAGGGACGGATACGCAGTATTTT. Translated, it gives CASSLGGTGTDTQYF.

V usage is TRBV27 and J usage is TRBJ2-2; 9 bases agree with TRBD1. The V segment lost 0 bases and the J segment 4 bases; nucleotides outside the gene matches: 6. The germline V gene has CDR1 MNHEY and CDR2 SMNVEV (reference sequence). The CDR3 extends over 17 amino acids. CDR3 coding DNA: TGTGCCAGCAGTTTATCGACGGGACAGGGTTTCACCGGGGAGCTGTTTTTT. Protein: CASSLSTGQGFTGELFF.

With regard to this clone: This specimen includes other DNA sequences encoding the same CDR3. V and J are TRBV28 and TRBJ1-2; D uncertain. V shed 3 bases and J shed 4 bases, with 6 bases lying between them. Germline assignment: CDR1 MDHEN and CDR2 SYDVKM. The CDR3 sequence is 12 residues long. The CDR3, as DNA: TGTGCCAGCAGTTTGGTCGGCTATGGCTACACCTTC. Amino acids: CASSLVGYGYTF.

The gene calls are TRBV6-1 and TRBJ1-1; perhaps TRBD1 as D (6 bases). The CDR3 covers 15 residues. Germline assignment: CDR1 MNHNS and CDR2 SASEGT. The V and J ends lost 6 bases and 1 base respectively, with 15 bases between them. The CDR3 coding sequence is TGTGCCAGCAGGGACCTGACAGGAACGAACACTGAAGCTTTCTTT. Amino acids: CASRDLTGTNTEAFF.

This clone was picked up a small number of times. The V and J genes are TRBV28 and TRBJ2-1; 7 positions match TRBD2. The J segment lost 6 bases and the V segment lost 1 base, leaving 12 bases of the junction unmatched. Germline V gene lookup returns CDR1 MDHEN and CDR2 SYDVKM. The CDR3 consists of 17 residues. The CDR3 DNA sequence: TGTGCCAGCAGTTTATTGGGGTTGCGGGAGCGAGGCAATGAGCAGTTCTTC. Amino acids: CASSLLGLRERGNEQFF.

V gene TRBV30 combines with J gene TRBJ2-1, with 8 bases lining up with TRBD1. Germline V lookup: CDR1 GTSNPN, CDR2 SVGIG (reference sequence). The CDR3 is 15 residues long. V dropped 2 bases and J dropped 0; count of bases not matched to a gene: 3. This chain's CDR3 is CAWSQGASSYNEQFF. The CDR3, as DNA: TGTGCCTGGAGTCAGGGGGCCAGCTCCTACAATGAGCAGTTCTTC.

This rearrangement joins TRBV5-1 to TRBJ2-7; either TRBD1 or TRBD2 may fit D (5 bases each). Trimming pared 6 bases from V and 2 bases from J, leaving 15 bases between. Germline V gives CDR1 SGHRS, CDR2 YFSETQ. This CDR3 has 14 residues. The chain's CDR3 is CASNREGRTYEQYF. The CDR3, as DNA: TGCGCCAGCAACCGAGAGGGGAGAACCTACGAGCAGTACTTC.

The chain couples TRBV5-1 to TRBJ2-7; D call uncertain. The germline V gene has CDR1 SGHRS and CDR2 YFSETQ. V was shortened by 1 base and J by 6 bases, with 14 bases between the two germline ends. The length of the CDR3 is 14 residues. DNA for the CDR3: TGCGCCAGCAGCTTGTCCGGAACTGGGGTCGAGCAGTACTTC. Encoded protein: CASSLSGTGVEQYF.

V gene TRBV5-1 combines with J gene TRBJ2-5, with D possibly matching TRBD2 (6 bases). The CDR3 has 14 amino acids. Germline CDR1 is SGHRS and CDR2 is YFSETQ. V was pared by 4 bases and J by 5 bases, with 15 bases between. CDR3 sequence: CASSRVAGRETQYF. DNA for the CDR3: TGCGCCAGCAGCCGCGTTGCGGGGCGGGAGACCCAGTACTTC.

The chain joins TRBV4-3 to TRBJ1-1; no reliable D call. This CDR3 spans 16 amino acids. Trimming took 0 bases from V and 1 from J, leaving 12 bases between them. The V gene's germline CDR1 is LGHNA and CDR2 YSLEER. The CDR3 DNA reads TGCGCCAGCAGCCAAGATCTTCGTCGAGAGAACACTGAAGCTTTCTTT. It translates to CASSQDLRRENTEAFF.

The rearrangement links TRBV30 to TRBJ1-4; D not resolved. Germline assignment: CDR1 GTSNPN and CDR2 SVGIG (reference sequence). This CDR3 is 12 amino acids long. Trimming shortened V by 1 base and J by 8 bases, and 8 bases separated the two germline ends. DNA of the CDR3: TGTGCCTGGAGTGGAAGGTGGGAAAAACTGTTTTTT. This translates into CAWSGRWEKLFF. The whole variable domain, filled in from reference TRBV30 and TRBJ1-4, reads SQTIHQWPATLVQPVGSPLSLECTVEGTSNPNLYWYRQAAGRGLQLLFYSVGIGQISSEVPQNLSASRPQDRQFILSSKKLLLSDSGFYLCAWSGRWEKLFFGSGTQLSVL.

This rearrangement joins TRBV27 to TRBJ2-7, with D uncertain. Germline values: CDR1 MNHEY, CDR2 SMNVEV (reference sequence). CDR3 length: 16 residues. Trimming removed 2 bases at V and 2 bases at J, with 16 bases between. The chain's CDR3 is CASSLIGIGSPYEQYF. The CDR3 DNA sequence: TGTGCCAGCAGTTTAATTGGGATCGGCAGCCCCTACGAGCAGTACTTC.

V is TRBV30 and J is TRBJ2-7, with a tentative D call TRBD1 (5 bases). Trimming took 3 bases from V and 3 from J, leaving 9 bases between them. This CDR3 is 12 amino acids long. Germline CDR1 GTSNPN, CDR2 SVGIG (reference sequence). The CDR3 is CAWRGRDYEQYF. As DNA, the CDR3 is TGTGCCTGGAGGGGCAGGGACTACGAGCAGTACTTC.

V gene TRBV15 combines with J gene TRBJ2-5, with 8 bases matching TRBD1. Looked up from germline, CDR1 is LNHNV and CDR2 is YYDKDF (reference sequence). V was clipped by 1 base and J by 1 base; unmatched bases: 2. The CDR3 loop spans 15 amino acids. CDR3 loop: CATSRATGAQETQYF. The CDR3 coding sequence is TGTGCCACCAGCAGAGCGACAGGGGCCCAAGAGACCCAGTACTTC.

This clone was observed a few times. V gene TRBV21-1 combines with J gene TRBJ2-3; the table's D call TRBD2 went unverified against the DNA. TRBV21-1 is a pseudogene locus. This CDR3 comprises 17 residues. The CDR3 loop reads CASSKASTRGPTRTQYF. The CDR3, as DNA: TGTGCCAGCAGCAAAGCCTCAACCAGAGGCCCAACGCGAACGCAGTATTTT.

The V and J genes are TRBV12-5 and TRBJ2-2; D is possibly TRBD1 (6 bases). The CDR3 sequence is 17 residues long. CDR1 LGHNT and CDR2 FRNRAP come from the germline V gene. Trimming removed 3 bases at V and 7 bases at J, with 21 bases between. The CDR3 loop reads CASGFLPQGNRDGELFF. CDR3 in DNA: TGTGCTAGTGGTTTCCTCCCACAGGGTAATCGTGACGGGGAGCTGTTTTTT.

The rearrangement uses TRBV7-9 and TRBJ2-2, with a possible D match to TRBD2 (6 bases). Germline lookup yields CDR1 SEHNR and CDR2 FQNEAQ (reference sequence). CDR3 length: 15 amino acids. V lost 5 bases to trimming and J lost 5 bases, with 15 bases between them. CDR3 coding DNA: TGTGCCAGCAGCCCTAGCGCTGCGGGAACCGGGGAGCTGTTTTTT. Protein: CASSPSAAGTGELFF.

V usage is TRBV6-5 and J usage is TRBJ2-6; D is ambiguous. V lost 8 bases to trimming and J lost 2 bases, with 4 bases between them. The germline CDR1 and CDR2 sequences are MNHEY and SVGAGI. This CDR3 contains 12 residues. The CDR3 reads CASGAGANVLTF. In nucleotides, the CDR3 is TGTGCCAGCGGTGCTGGGGCCAACGTCCTGACTTTC.

This clone was found a few times. The CDR3 DNA reads TGTGCCAGCAGCACAGGGAGGAGGAGCACAGATACGCAGTATTTT. This gives the protein CASSTGRRSTDTQYF. The gene calls are TRBV11-2 and TRBJ2-3; the D gene could be TRBD1 or TRBD2 (6 bases each). Per the germline V gene, CDR1 is SGHAT and CDR2 is FQNNGV. V shed 5 bases and J shed 0 bases, with 12 bases lying between them. The CDR3 covers 15 residues.

The rearrangement links TRBV5-1 to TRBJ2-7; 10 bases line up with TRBD1. This CDR3 has 16 amino acids. Germline CDR1 is SGHRS and CDR2 is YFSETQ. The J segment lost 5 bases and the V segment lost 2 bases, leaving 10 bases of the junction unmatched. The CDR3 DNA reads as TGCGCCAGCAGCTTAGCAACCGGGACAGGGGTCCACGAGCAGTACTTC. Protein: CASSLATGTGVHEQYF.

The chain couples TRBV30 to TRBJ2-3; D is unresolved. CDR3 length: 12 amino acids. Germline-derived CDR1 and CDR2 are GTSNPN and SVGIG (reference sequence). The germline V and J ends were trimmed by 6 bases and 4 bases, with 11 bases remaining between them. The CDR3 DNA reads TGTGCCTGCCGGTCAGGCGCAGATACGCAGTATTTT. Amino acids: CACRSGADTQYF.

V usage is TRBV28 and J usage is TRBJ2-7; D remains unclear. Germline-derived CDR1 and CDR2 are MDHEN and SYDVKM. V lost 0 bases, J lost 0 bases, and 9 bases lay in between. CDR3 length equals 15 residues. This chain's CDR3 is CASSLWGSGSYEQYF. The CDR3 DNA reads as TGTGCCAGCAGTTTATGGGGCTCCGGCTCCTACGAGCAGTACTTC.

The V call is TRBV7-2, the J call TRBJ2-7, with 9 bases matching TRBD1. This CDR3 comprises 18 residues. Looked up from germline, CDR1 is SGHTA and CDR2 is FQGNSA. With V trimmed by 2 bases and J by 2 bases, 13 bases remained unmatched. The CDR3 is CASSLLTSGTGIAYEQYF. As DNA, the CDR3 is TGTGCCAGCAGCTTATTAACCTCCGGGACAGGGATTGCCTACGAGCAGTACTTC.

The chain combines TRBV19 with TRBJ1-2, with D maybe TRBD1 (5 bases). V lost 7 bases and J 2 bases, leaving 14 bases between the germline ends. In germline, CDR1 is LNHDA, CDR2 SQIVND (reference sequence). The CDR3 is 14 amino acids. CDR3 sequence (DNA): TGTGCCAGTACGCCAGGGTGGCAGAACTATGGCTACACCTTC. Translated, it gives CASTPGWQNYGYTF.

This clone was picked up a small number of times. This chain joins TRBV30 and TRBJ2-4; D possibly corresponds to TRBD2 (5 bases). The CDR3 runs to 15 residues. Germline loops: CDR1 GTSNPN, CDR2 SVGIG (reference sequence). V lost 1 base to trimming and J lost 0 bases, with 10 bases between them. Written as DNA, the CDR3 is TGTGCCTGGAGTGACGGGGAAGCAGCCAAAAACATTCAGTACTTC. Its protein is CAWSDGEAAKNIQYF.